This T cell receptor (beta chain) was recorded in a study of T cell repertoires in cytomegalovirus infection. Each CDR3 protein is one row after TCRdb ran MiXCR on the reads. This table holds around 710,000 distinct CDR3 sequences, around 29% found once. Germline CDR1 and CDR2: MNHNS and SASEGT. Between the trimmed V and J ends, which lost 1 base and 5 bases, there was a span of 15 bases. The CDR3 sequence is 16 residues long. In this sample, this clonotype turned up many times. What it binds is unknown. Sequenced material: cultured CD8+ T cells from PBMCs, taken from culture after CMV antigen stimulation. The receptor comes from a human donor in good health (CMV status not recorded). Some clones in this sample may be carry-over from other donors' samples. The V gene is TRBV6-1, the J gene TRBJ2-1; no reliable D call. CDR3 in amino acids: CASSEEDLLGDNEQFF. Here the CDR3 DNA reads TGTGCCAGCAGTGAAGAGGACCTCCTAGGCGACAATGAGCAGTTCTTC.